This T cell receptor beta chain was sequenced for a study of regulatory T cells in long-lasting Graves disease. The TCR beta library used iRepertoire HTBI primers with Arm-PCR amplification of CDR3. TCRdb used MiXCR to reprocess the multiplex PCR reads, holding one entry per CDR3 protein. The sample lists a few hundred thousand distinct CDR3 sequences; 10% to 15% were seen once. This clonotype was recorded many times. Time point defined: newly diagnosed GD, antithyroid drugs for less than 3 months. The authors made the TCR library using RNA they extracted from PBMCs. Peripheral blood, at roughly 8.4 milliliters, went into EDTA tubes. Germline V gene lookup returns CDR1 ENHRY and CDR2 SYGVKD. Between the trimmed V and J ends, which lost 4 bases and 1 base, there was a span of 25 bases. This CDR3 has 19 residues. These same data were also listed under a study on T cells in Graves' hyperthyroidism and ophthalmopathy. This second study notes: HTBI primers were used for first-round RT-PCR of the TCR CDR3.

The sample was peripheral blood mononuclear cells (PBMCs), taken at new diagnosis, from a patient treated with antithyroid drugs. The chain links TRBV10-3 to TRBJ2-5, with D unresolved. The source of this sequence is a woman in her late teens or twenties with Graves disease. The CDR3 DNA follows: TGTGCCATCAGTGGGTTAGGAGCCTTGAATACTAAGTCCCAAGAGACCCAGTACTTC. Protein: CAISGLGALNTKSQETQYF.